The 2 T cell receptor beta chains below were found in one sample sequenced in a study of T cell responses to AZD1222 COVID-19 vaccine (dated by TCRdb to the early 2020s). Per the publication, the time point label means: about 28 days (+/-7) after the second vaccine dose. Libraries were made using the immunoSEQ multiplex PCR assay. Drawn from immuneACCESS, this table holds only the in-frame rearrangements with V and J called that TCRdb kept. Clones are partly lost; checked studies trace under half to an unresolved V gene and leave the rest unexplained. Across this sample there are roughly 87,000 clones, with 85% to 90% seen only once. 6.5% to 8.5% of the sample lies in the top ten. The material sequenced was peripheral blood, taken 28 days after the second AZD1222 dose. The receptors were sampled from an adult who received the AZD1222 COVID-19 vaccine.

CDR3 region: CASSQARDRGLRSSGANVLTF. The CDR3 region has the DNA TGTGCCAGCAGCCAAGCGAGGGACAGGGGGCTCCGGAGCTCTGGGGCCAACGTCCTGACTTTC. This chain uses TRBV3-1 (or the pseudogene TRBV3-2) with TRBJ2-6; TRBD1 matches at 12 bases. The trim removed 1 base at V and 0 bases at J, leaving 10 bases unmatched. Per the germline V gene, CDR1 is LGHDT and CDR2 is YNNKEL (reference sequence). The CDR3 is 21 amino acids.

The genes are TRBV7-2 and TRBJ1-4; 7 bases map to TRBD1. Trimming at V came to 2 bases and at J to 8 bases, leaving 8 bases not matched to a gene. CDR3 length: 15 amino acids. Looked up from germline, CDR1 is SGHTA and CDR2 is FQGNSA. The CDR3 loop is CASSLMSAGGEKLFF. The CDR3 region has the DNA TGTGCCAGCAGCTTAATGTCGGCAGGGGGAGAAAAACTGTTTTTT.